One and the same sample provided the 27 T cell receptor beta chains below, sequenced in a study of cytomegalovirus exposure and HLA in healthy donors. 13 Jbeta primers and 60 Vbeta primers were used for the PCR. Generated by immunoSEQ multiplex PCR, the TCRdb table keeps only in-frame clones and is missing some. The table lists about 77,000 clones, around 76% of them singletons. Sequencing was performed on PBMCs. These receptors were taken from a man aged 35 to 55 in good health and CMV-seronegative.

This sequence joins TRBV2 and TRBJ2-1; 8 nucleotides match TRBD2. The CDR3 contains 15 residues. V was pared by 5 bases and J by 6 bases, with 9 bases of the junction left unmatched. Germline V CDR1 and CDR2: SNHLY, FYNNEI. CDR3 residues: CASSPRGLDLNEQFF. The CDR3, as DNA: TGTGCCAGCAGTCCCCGGGGACTAGACCTCAATGAGCAGTTCTTC.

The rearrangement links TRBV5-1 to TRBJ2-7, with TRBD2 as a possible D gene (6 bases). Trimming removed 6 bases from V and 3 bases from J, with 16 bases in between. CDR1 is SGHRS, CDR2 YFSETQ, per germline. This CDR3 is built from 14 residues. The chain's CDR3 is CASTYLWGGYEQYF. As DNA, the CDR3 is TGCGCCAGCACTTACCTGTGGGGAGGCTACGAGCAGTACTTC.

This clone came up a few times. The chain employs TRBV25-1 and TRBJ2-3; 10 bases match TRBD2. With V trimmed by 7 bases and J by 3 bases, 4 bases remained unmatched. The CDR3 extends over 14 amino acids. Germline V lookup: CDR1 MGHDK, CDR2 SYGVNS. CDR3 sequence reads: CASNISGGTDTQYF. The CDR3 bases are TGTGCCAGCAACATTAGCGGGGGGACAGATACGCAGTATTTT.

The V gene is TRBV10-3, the J gene TRBJ2-7, with D perhaps TRBD1 (6 bases). Per the germline V gene, CDR1 is ENHRY and CDR2 is SYGVKD. The CDR3 totals 15 residues. Trimming removed 5 bases at V and 1 base at J, with 15 bases between. DNA of the CDR3: TGTGCCATCAGTCACAGGGAAAATAAGTCCTACGAGCAGTACTTC. It translates to CAISHRENKSYEQYF.

The chain is built from TRBV18 and TRBJ2-7; TRBD2 matches 8 bases. This CDR3 spans 15 amino acids. Trimming took 2 bases from V and 7 from J; bases not matched to a gene: 10. Germline CDR1 is KGHSH and CDR2 is LQKENI. The CDR3 reads CASSPIGSGSGEQYF. The CDR3 DNA follows: TGTGCCAGCTCACCAATTGGGAGCGGGAGTGGAGAGCAGTACTTC.

The genes are TRBV9 and TRBJ2-1; 9 bases match TRBD2. Germline V gene data show CDR1 as SGDLS and CDR2 as YYNGEE. The CDR3 is made up of 15 amino acids. V shed 0 bases, J shed 7 bases, and the junction held 5 bases outside the gene matches. The CDR3 DNA reads TGTGCCAGCAGCGTAGGGACAGCGGGGGGAAATGAGCAGTTCTTC. Its translation: CASSVGTAGGNEQFF.

This sequence joins TRBV7-9 and TRBJ2-2, with D possibly TRBD2 on 6 matching bases. The CDR3 is 17 residues long. The germline V and J ends were trimmed by 5 bases and 0 bases, with 16 bases remaining between them. Germline V lookup: CDR1 SEHNR, CDR2 FQNEAQ (reference sequence). CDR3 sequence (DNA): TGTGCCAGCAGCATCCCCGCCGGGAGAGCGAACACCGGGGAGCTGTTTTTT. Translated: CASSIPAGRANTGELFF.

The V gene is TRBV28, the J gene TRBJ2-3, with TRBD2 matching over 7 bases. V gave up 10 bases and J gave up 2 bases; unmatched junction bases: 6. The germline V gene has CDR1 MDHEN and CDR2 SYDVKM. The CDR3 runs to 13 residues. The CDR3 DNA follows: TGTGCCATCACCGGGACTAACACAGATACGCAGTATTTT. Translation: CAITGTNTDTQYF. Using reference TRBV28 and TRBJ2-3 for the parts outside the CDR3, the full variable domain is DVKVTQSSRYLVKRTGEKVFLECVQDMDHENMFWYRQDPGLGLRLIYFSYDVKMKEKGDIPEGYSVSREKKERFSLILESASTNQTSMYLCAITGTNTDTQYFGPGTRLTVL.

The chain recombines TRBV12-5 with TRBJ2-1; TRBD2 matches 9 bases. Germline CDR1 is LGHNT and CDR2 is FRNRAP. Trimming removed 8 bases from V and 9 bases from J; junction bases left unmatched: 14. This CDR3 spans 15 amino acids. The CDR3 here is CASTSLSGRNREQFF. The CDR3 DNA follows: TGTGCTAGTACCTCACTAAGCGGGAGGAATCGTGAGCAGTTCTTC.

This chain links TRBV5-1 with TRBJ2-2; 9 bases line up with TRBD2. CDR3 length: 16 amino acids. Trimming at V came to 5 bases and at J to 4 bases, leaving 9 bases not matched to a gene. Germline CDR1 and CDR2: SGHRS and YFSETQ. The DNA for the CDR3 is TGCGCCAGCAGGAACTTAGCGGGAGTTTCCACCGGGGAGCTGTTTTTT. Its translation is CASRNLAGVSTGELFF.

This clone has just a few counts. This chain connects TRBV28 to TRBJ1-2, with TRBD1 identical over 7 bases. V shed 6 bases and J 4 bases; nucleotides not matched to a gene: 26. This CDR3 spans 20 amino acids. Germline V lookup: CDR1 MDHEN, CDR2 SYDVKM. CDR3 amino acids: CASRPFNVRDREGLSYGYTF. The CDR3 coding sequence is TGTGCCAGCAGGCCTTTTAATGTAAGAGACAGGGAAGGTTTGAGCTATGGCTACACCTTC.

The V and J genes are TRBV15 and TRBJ1-1; 10 nucleotides agree with TRBD1. After removal of 5 bases from V and 10 bases from J, the junction contained 4 bases not matched to a gene. The CDR3 runs to 12 residues. Germline V CDR1 and CDR2: LNHNV, YYDKDF (reference sequence). CDR3 coding DNA: TGTGCCACCAGCCCGGACAGGGGGACAGCTTTCTTT. This encodes CATSPDRGTAFF.

This chain joins TRBV5-1 and TRBJ1-4; TRBD1 is a possible D gene (6 bases). Trimming left V 4 bases short and J 0 bases short, with 10 bases between. The CDR3 runs 15 residues. Germline assignment: CDR1 SGHRS and CDR2 YFSETQ. CDR3: CASSTGQTTNEKLFF. DNA of the CDR3: TGCGCCAGCAGCACTGGACAGACAACTAATGAAAAACTGTTTTTT.

The CDR3 DNA reads as TGTGCCAGCAGTAAACAGCGGGGGGGCCGAGATACGCAGTATTTT. Translation: CASSKQRGGRDTQYF. The chain is built from TRBV2 and TRBJ2-3, with 10 nucleotides matching TRBD2. This CDR3 comprises 15 residues. From germline, CDR1 is SNHLY and CDR2 FYNNEI. V was clipped by 5 bases and J by 5 bases; unmatched bases: 7. Complete variable domain (other parts from reference TRBV2 and TRBJ2-3): EPEVTQTPSHQVTQMGQEVILRCVPISNHLYFYWYRQILGQKVEFLVSFYNNEISEKSEIFDDQFSVERPDGSNFTLKIRSTKLEDSAMYFCASSKQRGGRDTQYFGPGTRLTVL.

This clone was seen a handful of times. The V and J genes are TRBV28 and TRBJ1-1, with D possibly matching TRBD1 (5 bases). CDR3 length: 12 residues. Germline V gene sequence: CDR1 MDHEN, CDR2 SYDVKM. V lost 5 bases and J lost 3, with 7 bases in between. The CDR3 region has the DNA TGTGCCAGCAGTGCCAGGGACACTGAAGCTTTCTTT. As protein: CASSARDTEAFF.

The CDR3 sequence is CASSVDLQGAARGYTF. The DNA of the CDR3 is TGTGCCAGCAGCGTAGATTTGCAGGGGGCGGCAAGGGGCTACACCTTC. The chain is built from TRBV9 and TRBJ1-2; 8 positions match TRBD1. Germline-derived CDR1 and CDR2 are SGDLS and YYNGEE. This CDR3 comprises 16 residues. After removal of 0 bases from V and 8 bases from J, the junction contained 12 bases not matched to a gene.

As regards this clone: One end of the junction varies from germline; a read error may be responsible. The CDR3 DNA is TGTGCCAGCAGTTTATTGGGGGCTGGGGCCAACGGCCTGACTTTC. Encoded protein: CASSLLGAGANGLTF. The gene calls are TRBV28 and TRBJ2-6; TRBD1 might be the D (6 bases). CDR1 and CDR2 (germline): MDHEN, SYDVKM. The CDR3 loop spans 15 amino acids. The full variable domain, its missing parts supplied by reference TRBV28 and TRBJ2-6, is DVKVTQSSRYLVKRTGEKVFLECVQDMDHENMFWYRQDPGLGLRLIYFSYDVKMKEKGDIPEGYSVSREKKERFSLILESASTNQTSMYLCASSLLGAGANGLTFGAGSRLTVL.

V and J are TRBV30 and TRBJ1-5, with D tentatively TRBD1 (5 bases). V lost 0 bases, J lost 4 bases, and 10 bases lay in between. This CDR3 is built from 14 residues. Germline V gene lookup returns CDR1 GTSNPN and CDR2 SVGIG (reference sequence). CDR3 DNA sequence: TGTGCCTGGAGTGTGGGGCAGTTAAATCAGCCCCAGCATTTT. Protein sequence: CAWSVGQLNQPQHF.

This sequence joins TRBV29-1 and TRBJ2-6; TRBD2 matches at 12 bases. This CDR3 comprises 16 residues. Germline loops: CDR1 SQVTM, CDR2 ANQGSEA. With 5 bases clipped from V and 0 bases from J, the junction kept 2 bases outside the gene matches. The CDR3 nucleotides are TGCAGCGTTTGGACTAGCGGGAACTCTGGGGCCAACGTCCTGACTTTC. The encoded protein is CSVWTSGNSGANVLTF.

The V and J genes are TRBV5-1 and TRBJ1-3, with D tentatively TRBD1 (5 bases). Germline V gene lookup returns CDR1 SGHRS and CDR2 YFSETQ. Trimming pared 3 bases from V and 4 bases from J, leaving 11 bases between. CDR3 length: 14 amino acids. The CDR3 loop is CASSSSGLGNTIYF. CDR3 bases: TGCGCCAGCAGCTCCTCAGGGCTCGGAAACACCATATATTTT.

The genes are TRBV15 and TRBJ2-5, with D possibly being TRBD2 (6 bases). Trimming pared 4 bases from V and 4 bases from J, leaving 19 bases between. Germline CDR1 LNHNV, CDR2 YYDKDF (reference sequence). The CDR3 totals 16 residues. The CDR3: CATSTIGGRRAETQYF. For the CDR3, the DNA is TGTGCCACCAGCACCATCGGAGGGAGGCGCGCAGAGACCCAGTACTTC.

The chain uses TRBV7-6 and TRBJ1-1; no firm D call. The germline V gene has CDR1 SGHVS and CDR2 FNYEAQ. The V and J ends lost 5 bases and 4 bases respectively, with 11 bases between them. The CDR3 sequence is 13 residues long. DNA of the CDR3: TGTGCCAGCAGCCTAAGCGAGAGCACTGAAGCTTTCTTT. It codes for CASSLSESTEAFF.

V is TRBV11-2 and J is TRBJ1-3; unclear D gene. The V gene lost 5 bases and the J gene lost 2 bases, with 13 bases spanning the gap. Per germline, CDR1 SGHAT and CDR2 FQNNGV. The CDR3 extends over 15 amino acids. The CDR3 DNA is TGTGCCAGCAGCCTCCGCAGCGGGGCTGGAAACACCATATATTTT. This translates into CASSLRSGAGNTIYF.

The chain carries TRBV15 and TRBJ2-7; 7 bases map to TRBD2. Germline trimming cut 0 bases from V and 3 bases from J; bases unmatched to any gene: 5. The CDR3 has 15 amino acids. The germline V gene has CDR1 LNHNV and CDR2 YYDKDF (reference sequence). CDR3 loop: CATSREREGLYEQYF. CDR3 DNA sequence: TGTGCCACCAGCAGAGAGAGGGAGGGCCTCTACGAGCAGTACTTC. The full variable domain, completed using reference TRBV15 and TRBJ2-7, is DAMVIQNPRYQVTQFGKPVTLSCSQTLNHNVMYWYQQKSSQAPKLLFHYYDKDFNNEADTPDNFQSRRPNTSFCFLDIRSPGLGDTAMYLCATSREREGLYEQYFGPGTRLTVT.

This clone was counted between two and nine times. The gene calls are TRBV19 and TRBJ2-7; unclear D gene. Germline V CDR1 and CDR2: LNHDA, SQIVND (reference sequence). The CDR3 sequence is 14 residues long. The germline V and J ends were trimmed by 2 bases and 0 bases, with 8 bases remaining between them. The CDR3 region has the DNA TGTGCCAGTAGTATATGGCAAAACTCCTACGAGCAGTACTTC. Amino acids: CASSIWQNSYEQYF. The full variable domain, completed using reference TRBV19 and TRBJ2-7, is DGGITQSPKYLFRKEGQNVTLSCEQNLNHDAMYWYRQDPGQGLRLIYYSQIVNDFQKGDIAEGYSVSREKKESFPLTVTSAQKNPTAFYLCASSIWQNSYEQYFGPGTRLTVT.

This chain connects TRBV6-1 to TRBJ1-2; TRBD1 matches 7 bases. Per germline, CDR1 MNHNS and CDR2 SASEGT. J gave up 4 bases and V 6 bases, and 11 bases lay outside the gene matches. The CDR3 spans 15 residues. This CDR3 is CASRDTGTAFYGYTF. The DNA of the CDR3 is TGTGCCAGCAGGGATACTGGGACAGCCTTCTATGGCTACACCTTC.

DNA for the CDR3: TGCGCCAGCAGCTTGTCGGGGGATAACCAGGGAGGCTACACCTTC. Its translation: CASSLSGDNQGGYTF. The chain couples TRBV5-1 to TRBJ1-2; tentative D call: TRBD1 (5 bases). This CDR3 is 15 amino acids long. Germline-derived CDR1 and CDR2 are SGHRS and YFSETQ. The V and J ends lost 1 base and 8 bases respectively, with 18 bases between them.